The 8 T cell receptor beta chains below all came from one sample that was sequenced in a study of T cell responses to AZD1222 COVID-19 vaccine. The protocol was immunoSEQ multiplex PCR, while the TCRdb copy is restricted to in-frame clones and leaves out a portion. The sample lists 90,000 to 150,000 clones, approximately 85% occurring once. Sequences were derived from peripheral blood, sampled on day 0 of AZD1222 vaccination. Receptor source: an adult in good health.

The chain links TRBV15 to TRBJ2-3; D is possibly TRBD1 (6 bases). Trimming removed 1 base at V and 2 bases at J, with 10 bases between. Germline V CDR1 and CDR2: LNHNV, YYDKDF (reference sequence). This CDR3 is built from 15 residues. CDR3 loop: CATSRGGQLTDTQYF. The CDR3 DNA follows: TGTGCCACCAGCAGAGGCGGACAGCTCACAGATACGCAGTATTTT.

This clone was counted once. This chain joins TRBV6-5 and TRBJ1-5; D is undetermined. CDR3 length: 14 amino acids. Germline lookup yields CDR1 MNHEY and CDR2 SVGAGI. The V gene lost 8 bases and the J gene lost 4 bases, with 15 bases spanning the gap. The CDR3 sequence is CASAAASLNQPQHF. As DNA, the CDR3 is TGTGCCAGCGCCGCGGCCAGCCTAAATCAGCCCCAGCATTTT.

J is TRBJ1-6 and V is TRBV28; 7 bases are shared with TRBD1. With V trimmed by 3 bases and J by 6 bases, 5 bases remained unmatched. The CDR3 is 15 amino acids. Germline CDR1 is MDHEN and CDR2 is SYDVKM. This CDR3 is CASSFTGVINSPLHF. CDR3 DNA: TGTGCCAGCAGTTTTACAGGGGTCATTAATTCACCCCTCCACTTT.

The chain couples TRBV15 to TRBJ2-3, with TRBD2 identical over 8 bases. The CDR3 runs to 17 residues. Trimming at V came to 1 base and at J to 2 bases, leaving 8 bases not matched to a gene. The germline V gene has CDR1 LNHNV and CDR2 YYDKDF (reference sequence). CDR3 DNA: TGTGCCACCAGCAGAGCGTCGGGCGGGGGGCCCACAGATACGCAGTATTTT. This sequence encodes CATSRASGGGPTDTQYF.

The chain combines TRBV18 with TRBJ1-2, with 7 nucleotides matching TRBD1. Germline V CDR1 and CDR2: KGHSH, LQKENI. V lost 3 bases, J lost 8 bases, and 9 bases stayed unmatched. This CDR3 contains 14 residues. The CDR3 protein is CASSPGTVAMGYTF. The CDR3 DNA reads TGTGCCAGCTCACCCGGGACAGTAGCTATGGGCTACACCTTC.

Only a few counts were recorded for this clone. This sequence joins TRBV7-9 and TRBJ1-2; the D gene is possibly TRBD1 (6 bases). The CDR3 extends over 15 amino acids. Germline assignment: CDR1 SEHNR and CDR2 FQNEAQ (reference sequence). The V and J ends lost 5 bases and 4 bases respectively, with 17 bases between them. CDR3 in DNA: TGTGCCAGCAGCCCGCAGGAACAGGGTGGCTATGGCTACACCTTC. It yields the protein CASSPQEQGGYGYTF.

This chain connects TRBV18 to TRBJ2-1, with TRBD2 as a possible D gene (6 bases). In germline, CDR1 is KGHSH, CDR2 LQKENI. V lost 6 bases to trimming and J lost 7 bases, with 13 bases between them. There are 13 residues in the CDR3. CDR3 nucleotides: TGTGCCAGCTCTTCGGGACTCGCAAATGAGCAGTTCTTC. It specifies CASSSGLANEQFF.

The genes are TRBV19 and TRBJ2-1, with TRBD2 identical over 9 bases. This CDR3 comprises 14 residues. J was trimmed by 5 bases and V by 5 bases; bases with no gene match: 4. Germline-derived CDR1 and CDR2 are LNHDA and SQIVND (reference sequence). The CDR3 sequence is CASSHSGGNNEQFF. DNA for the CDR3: TGTGCCAGTAGTCATAGCGGGGGTAACAATGAGCAGTTCTTC.